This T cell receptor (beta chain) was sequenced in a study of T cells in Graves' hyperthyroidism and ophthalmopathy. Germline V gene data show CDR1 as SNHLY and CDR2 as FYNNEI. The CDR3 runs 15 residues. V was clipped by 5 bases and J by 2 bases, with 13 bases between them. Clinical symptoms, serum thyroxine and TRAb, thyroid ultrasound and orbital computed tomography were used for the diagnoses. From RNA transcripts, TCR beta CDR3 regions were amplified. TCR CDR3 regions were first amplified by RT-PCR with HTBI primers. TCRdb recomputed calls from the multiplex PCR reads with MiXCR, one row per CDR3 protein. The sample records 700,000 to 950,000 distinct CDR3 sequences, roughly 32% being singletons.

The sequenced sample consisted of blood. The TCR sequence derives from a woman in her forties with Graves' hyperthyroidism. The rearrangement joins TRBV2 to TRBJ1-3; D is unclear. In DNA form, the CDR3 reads TGTGCCAGCAGTCCGCAGGATACTACTGGAAACACCATATATTTT. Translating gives CASSPQDTTGNTIYF.